The entry below describes one TCR beta chain. Its antigen is currently not known. Base qualities are not recorded, but no much larger clone differs from it by a single base. Participants in the prospective study were enrolled through a virtual design, were aged roughly 18 to 100 years, and lived in some 24 United States geographic areas. Cohort assignment in the prospective study relied on participant-reported clinical history from a screening survey and a study questionnaire. Exposed participants had been in contact, within 2 weeks of entering the study, with a person who had a PCR-confirmed or clinician-diagnosed case of COVID-19. Mobile phlebotomists in the prospective study collected whole blood, serum and a nasopharyngeal or oropharyngeal swab from every participant. Prospective study participants could optionally give additional blood draws and questionnaires over a roughly two-month period. Prospective study blood samples were shipped either frozen or at room temperature before DNA extraction.

Trimming takes 4 bases from V and 3 bases from J, and the germline ends sit 9 bases apart. The CDR3 goes from the cysteine to the phenylalanine over 13 residues. Just the 39-base CDR3 DNA is kept, in frame starting at base 1. CDR1 and CDR2 are read off the germline V gene as MGHRA and YSYEKL. This sample was included in a study of blood T cell repertoires in COVID-19 (dated by TCRdb to the early 2020s). In terms of the full investigation: Samples covering the acute and convalescent phases of COVID-19 were provided by collaborators in the United States, Italy and Spain. The prospective study material was composed of cDNA or gDNA derived from T cells, B-cell-depleted T cells, or PBMCs. The dataset comprised deeply sampled blood TCRbeta repertoires from subjects exposed to, actively infected with, or recovered from COVID-19. A freely available public database, intended as a resource for researchers studying the immune response to SARS-CoV-2, is where the repertoires were released. The samples were drawn from the first 160 participants of the ongoing ImmuneRACE study and from about 1,200 subjects provided by 6 global collaborators. A de-identified subject ID, COVID-19 status, age in years and sex were almost always included in the sample metadata. Where available, HLA class I and class II types were taken from metadata supplied by the sample provider and were not determined by assay-based typing. Broad study findings and their caveats: The quantity of clinical and demographic metadata differed by source and by participant and was supplied without curation.

TCRbeta CDR3 regions were amplified from genomic DNA by means of the immunoSEQ Assay, a bias-controlled multiplex PCR. For the original study's pipeline: Nucleated cell counts per sample were estimated from amplification of reference gene primers within the assay. Sequence reads were collapsed and filtered to measure the absolute abundance of every unique TCRbeta CDR3 rearrangement. For each sample, productive Simpson clonality was calculated as the square root of Simpson's diversity index across productive rearrangements. Not all clones reach the TCRdb copy of this immuneACCESS table, which keeps in-frame sequences only. Checked studies attribute under half of the gap to unresolved V genes and leave the rest unexplained. V and J calls and clone size are copied from that table; D and trimming were computed from the DNA. For this sample the table gives 150,000 or so clones, of which less than 90% were detected only once. Together, the top ten hold roughly 5.7% of the sample.

The chain links TRBV4-1 with TRBJ1-2, with the D gene call left open. This receptor was taken from a woman aged 50 to 60 who had been exposed to COVID-19. The sample was PBMCs or T cells enriched from blood (not recorded which). The nucleotide sequence reads as follows: TGCGCCAGCAGCCCCGGGAGGGACTATGGCTACACCTTC. Its protein reads: CASSPGRDYGYTF.